These 27 T cell receptor beta chains came from one sample sequenced in a study of blood T cell repertoires in COVID-19. Profiling relied on immunoSEQ multiplex PCR, and the TCRdb table lists in-frame clones only, not all of them. This repertoire shows tens of thousands of clones, about 85% found once; its top ten account for approximately 3%. The sequenced sample was peripheral blood. The receptor source for this set is a woman at least 80 years old with COVID-19, enrolled during active disease.

V is TRBV4-2 and J is TRBJ2-1, with D possibly being TRBD1 (6 bases). Trimming stripped 0 bases from V and 8 bases from J, with 14 bases between. This CDR3 contains 15 residues. Germline V gives CDR1 LGHNA, CDR2 YNFKEQ. The CDR3 DNA follows: TGTGCCAGCAGCCAAGATCGGACAGCCGGGGATGAGCAGTTCTTC. Translated: CASSQDRTAGDEQFF.

The chain joins TRBV7-2 to TRBJ2-3, with 13 bases aligning to TRBD2. The CDR3 contains 15 residues. Germline assignment: CDR1 SGHTA and CDR2 FQGNSA. With V trimmed by 5 bases and J by 8 bases, 7 bases remained unmatched. CDR3 bases: TGTGCCAGCAGCCCCACCCGGACTAGCGGGGGTACGCAGTATTTT. Protein product: CASSPTRTSGGTQYF.

The genes are TRBV28 and TRBJ1-6; D ambiguous. Trimming left V 5 bases short and J 14 bases short, with 16 bases between. Germline loops: CDR1 MDHEN, CDR2 SYDVKM. CDR3 size: 13 residues. CDR3: CASSPPGMTSLHF. In nucleotides, the CDR3 is TGTGCCAGCAGTCCCCCCGGGATGACATCCCTCCACTTT.

The rearrangement joins TRBV6-6 to TRBJ2-1; 8 bases agree with TRBD2. Germline V gene lookup returns CDR1 MNHNY and CDR2 SVGAGI (reference sequence). The CDR3 spans 15 residues. The V and J ends lost 2 bases and 9 bases, in that order; junction bases with no gene match: 9. The CDR3 sequence is CASSYRQRGNGEQFF. Here the CDR3 DNA reads TGTGCCAGCAGTTACCGCCAGCGGGGGAATGGTGAGCAGTTCTTC.

This rearrangement joins TRBV27 to TRBJ1-2; 7 nucleotides match TRBD1. The J segment lost 5 bases and the V segment lost 6 bases, leaving 15 bases of the junction unmatched. The CDR3 covers 16 residues. Germline V lookup: CDR1 MNHEY, CDR2 SMNVEV (reference sequence). The CDR3 DNA sequence: TGTGCCAGCAGCTTGAACCGGGACAGTGTTCTTTATGGCTACACCTTC. It translates to CASSLNRDSVLYGYTF.

In the case of this clone: The sample contains more than one DNA sequence encoding this CDR3. This rearrangement joins TRBV7-2 to TRBJ2-7; D is undetermined. Germline V CDR1 and CDR2: SGHTA, FQGNSA. This CDR3 has 12 amino acids. With 2 bases removed from V and 1 base from J, the gap between germline ends came to 3 bases. The CDR3 spells CASSLTSYEQYF. Here the CDR3 DNA reads TGTGCCAGCAGCTTAACTTCCTACGAGCAGTACTTC. Variable domain in full (rest from reference TRBV7-2 and TRBJ2-7): GAGVSQSPSNKVTEKGKDVELRCDPISGHTALYWYRQSLGQGLEFLIYFQGNSAPDKSGLPSDRFSAERTGGSVSTLTIQRTQQEDSAVYLCASSLTSYEQYFGPGTRLTVT.

The genes are TRBV5-4 and TRBJ2-3; 9 nucleotides line up with TRBD2. Per the germline V gene, CDR1 is SGHNT and CDR2 is YYREEE (reference sequence). Trimming removed 0 bases from V and 1 base from J; junction bases left unmatched: 6. The CDR3 is 17 amino acids. This CDR3 is CASSLAQRGAGTDTQYF. The CDR3 coding sequence is TGTGCCAGCAGCTTGGCCCAGCGGGGGGCCGGCACAGATACGCAGTATTTT.

The CDR3 bases are TGTGCCAGCAGCGTAGGTAGTACAGATACGCAGTATTTT. Residues: CASSVGSTDTQYF. The chain couples TRBV9 to TRBJ2-3; no reliable D call. This CDR3 region has 13 residues. Germline assignment: CDR1 SGDLS and CDR2 YYNGEE. Trimming stripped 0 bases from V and 3 bases from J, with 5 bases between.

The chain is built from TRBV28 and TRBJ2-2, with D perhaps TRBD2 (6 bases). V dropped 6 bases and J dropped 5 bases, with 13 bases sitting between them. Looked up from germline, CDR1 is MDHEN and CDR2 is SYDVKM. CDR3 length: 14 residues. The CDR3 DNA sequence: TGTGCCAGCAGGGTTAGCGGAAGAACCGGGGAGCTGTTTTTT. Translated, it gives CASRVSGRTGELFF.

This clone appeared once. The rearrangement links TRBV5-1 to TRBJ2-5; 13 bases agree with TRBD2. In germline, CDR1 is SGHRS, CDR2 YFSETQ. The CDR3 consists of 17 residues. After removal of 1 base from V and 5 bases from J, the junction contained 8 bases not matched to a gene. The CDR3 region is CASSLMNGLAGVETQYF. The CDR3 DNA reads TGCGCCAGCAGCTTGATGAATGGACTAGCGGGAGTGGAGACCCAGTACTTC.

In DNA form, the CDR3 reads TGTGCCAGCAGCAGGGTTAGGGGTATCGCACAAGAGACCCAGTACTTC. Its protein product is CASSRVRGIAQETQYF. The chain couples TRBV6-9 to TRBJ2-5, with D possibly being TRBD1 (5 bases). V gave up 6 bases and J gave up 2 bases, with 19 bases separating them. Looked up from germline, CDR1 is MNHGY and CDR2 is SVAAGI. CDR3 length equals 16 residues.

The chain links TRBV18 to TRBJ2-6; the D gene is possibly TRBD1 (7 bases). Trimming pared 1 base from V and 0 bases from J, leaving 16 bases between. The CDR3 is made up of 19 amino acids. From germline, CDR1 is KGHSH and CDR2 LQKENI. This chain's CDR3 is CASSPRWPRGVSGANVLTF. The CDR3 DNA reads TGTGCCAGCTCACCACGATGGCCCAGGGGGGTCTCTGGGGCCAACGTCCTGACTTTC.

The V and J genes are TRBV30 and TRBJ2-1; 9 bases are a match to TRBD2. Unmatched junction bases numbered 14, after V lost 2 bases and J lost 9 bases. Germline loops: CDR1 GTSNPN, CDR2 SVGIG (reference sequence). CDR3 length: 16 residues. This CDR3 reads CAWSPTGLARMSEQFF. CDR3 bases: TGTGCCTGGAGTCCGACGGGACTAGCCAGGATGAGTGAGCAGTTCTTC.

V usage is TRBV27 and J usage is TRBJ2-7; D uncertain. Trimming took off 4 bases at V and 0 bases at J, with 10 bases between the two ends. CDR1 and CDR2 from the germline V gene are MNHEY and SMNVEV (reference sequence). This CDR3 spans 14 amino acids. CDR3 residues: CASSSLVSSYEQYF. DNA for the CDR3: TGTGCCAGCAGTTCCCTCGTCAGCTCCTACGAGCAGTACTTC.

Only a few counts were recorded for this clone. The chain couples TRBV19 to TRBJ2-1; TRBD2 aligns across 10 bases. The length of the CDR3 is 15 residues. Trimming took 6 bases from V and 5 from J; bases not matched to a gene: 7. In germline, CDR1 is LNHDA, CDR2 SQIVND (reference sequence). CDR3 DNA: TGTGCCAGTAGCCGGCTAGCGGGAGTTAACAATGAGCAGTTCTTC. This encodes CASSRLAGVNNEQFF.

The rearrangement links TRBV5-1 to TRBJ2-7, with TRBD1 as a possible D gene (6 bases). Germline V gives CDR1 SGHRS, CDR2 YFSETQ. V dropped 5 bases and J dropped 4 bases, with 16 bases sitting between them. CDR3 length equals 14 residues. CDR3 nucleotides: TGCGCCAGCAGTCCTTGGGACATACTATACGAGCAGTACTTC. This sequence encodes CASSPWDILYEQYF.

As regards this clone: Distinct nucleotide sequences in the sample also encode this CDR3. This chain joins TRBV9 and TRBJ2-2; weak D call: TRBD2 (6 bases). This CDR3 is 15 amino acids long. Germline values: CDR1 SGDLS, CDR2 YYNGEE. V gave up 0 bases and J gave up 0 bases, with 6 bases separating them. CDR3 amino acids: CASSVGGANTGELFF. CDR3 DNA sequence: TGTGCCAGCAGCGTAGGCGGGGCGAACACCGGGGAGCTGTTTTTT.

This clone was picked up a small number of times. The chain is built from TRBV5-1 and TRBJ2-7; TRBD2 aligns across 7 bases. CDR1 SGHRS and CDR2 YFSETQ come from the germline V gene. CDR3 length equals 16 residues. The V segment lost 4 bases and the J segment 5 bases; nucleotides outside the gene matches: 15. The CDR3 DNA reads TGCGCCAGCAGCCTGGTTCTGGGCGGGAGTACCGACGAGCAGTACTTC. Translated, it gives CASSLVLGGSTDEQYF.

This clone has a single count. The rearrangement links TRBV7-2 to TRBJ2-1, with 8 bases matching TRBD2. This CDR3 spans 15 amino acids. The junction had 9 bases not matched to a gene; V was cut back by 5 bases and J by 6 bases. The germline gives CDR1 SGHTA, CDR2 FQGNSA. CDR3 coding DNA: TGTGCCAGCAGCCCGGAGCGGGGGAGACTCAATGAGCAGTTCTTC. It encodes CASSPERGRLNEQFF. The full variable domain, its missing parts supplied by reference TRBV7-2 and TRBJ2-1, is GAGVSQSPSNKVTEKGKDVELRCDPISGHTALYWYRQSLGQGLEFLIYFQGNSAPDKSGLPSDRFSAERTGGSVSTLTIQRTQQEDSAVYLCASSPERGRLNEQFFGPGTRLTVL.

V and J are TRBV5-1 and TRBJ2-7; D possibly corresponds to TRBD2 (5 bases). V dropped 0 bases and J dropped 1 base, with 14 bases sitting between them. CDR1 SGHRS and CDR2 YFSETQ come from the germline V gene. The CDR3 contains 16 residues. The CDR3 loop reads CASSLGAGVLSYEQYF. The CDR3 DNA is TGCGCCAGCAGCTTGGGGGCGGGCGTACTTTCCTACGAGCAGTACTTC.

This clone was seen more than once but under ten times. V usage is TRBV18 and J usage is TRBJ1-5; D may be TRBD1 (5 bases). V lost 2 bases and J 7 bases, leaving 12 bases between the germline ends. CDR3 length: 14 residues. The germline gives CDR1 KGHSH, CDR2 LQKENI. The CDR3 sequence is CASSPRGGVQPQHF. The CDR3 DNA follows: TGTGCCAGCTCACCAAGGGGAGGGGTCCAGCCCCAGCATTTT.

This clone appeared once. The rearrangement links TRBV23-1 to TRBJ2-7, with 8 bases matching TRBD1. TRBV23-1 is an ORF; its function is uncertain. The CDR3 length is 14 residues. Germline trimming cut 3 bases from V and 6 bases from J; bases unmatched to any gene: 7. The CDR3 is CASSHGTGGCEQYF. Here the CDR3 DNA reads TGCGCCAGCAGTCACGGGACAGGAGGGTGCGAGCAGTACTTC.

The chain uses TRBV7-8 and TRBJ2-1; D perhaps matches TRBD2 (5 bases). Germline V CDR1 and CDR2: SGHVS, FQNEAQ. The CDR3 sequence is 14 residues long. Trimming shortened V by 5 bases and J by 4 bases, and 12 bases separated the two germline ends. DNA for the CDR3: TGTGCCAGCAGCAGAGGAGGAGCTTACAATGAGCAGTTCTTC. Translated: CASSRGGAYNEQFF.

The V call is TRBV18, the J call TRBJ2-3; TRBD2 might be the D (6 bases). The germline CDR1 and CDR2 sequences are KGHSH and LQKENI. CDR3 size: 19 residues. V lost 2 bases to trimming and J lost 1 base, with 22 bases between them. In nucleotides, the CDR3 is TGTGCCAGCTCACCAATCCGGCGGGATAATGCTTTGGGCACAGATACGCAGTATTTT. Translating gives CASSPIRRDNALGTDTQYF.

The chain uses TRBV7-9 and TRBJ2-1; 12 bases match TRBD2. The CDR3 covers 16 residues. V shed 6 bases, J shed 0 bases, and the junction held 3 bases outside the gene matches. Germline assignment: CDR1 SEHNR and CDR2 FQNEAQ (reference sequence). The CDR3 region has the DNA TGTGCCAGCAGGGGACTAGCGGGCGGCTCCTACAATGAGCAGTTCTTC. As protein: CASRGLAGGSYNEQFF.

This clone has just one count. The CDR3 loop is CSVDGVVGTDTQYF. CDR3 nucleotides: TGCAGCGTTGACGGGGTCGTCGGCACAGATACGCAGTATTTT. The chain combines TRBV29-1 with TRBJ2-3, with a weak D call TRBD2 (5 bases). CDR1 is SQVTM, CDR2 ANQGSEA, per germline. The CDR3 consists of 14 residues. Deletions cut 3 bases from V and 1 base from J, with 11 bases between.

The rearrangement joins TRBV4-3 to TRBJ2-3, with 10 bases matching TRBD2. The CDR3 runs 17 residues. CDR1 and CDR2 (germline): LGHNA, YSLEER. V was pared by 1 base and J by 5 bases, with 9 bases of the junction left unmatched. The CDR3 loop is CASSQGVQRGGRDTQYF. The CDR3 DNA reads as TGCGCCAGCAGCCAAGGAGTACAGCGGGGGGGCCGAGATACGCAGTATTTT.